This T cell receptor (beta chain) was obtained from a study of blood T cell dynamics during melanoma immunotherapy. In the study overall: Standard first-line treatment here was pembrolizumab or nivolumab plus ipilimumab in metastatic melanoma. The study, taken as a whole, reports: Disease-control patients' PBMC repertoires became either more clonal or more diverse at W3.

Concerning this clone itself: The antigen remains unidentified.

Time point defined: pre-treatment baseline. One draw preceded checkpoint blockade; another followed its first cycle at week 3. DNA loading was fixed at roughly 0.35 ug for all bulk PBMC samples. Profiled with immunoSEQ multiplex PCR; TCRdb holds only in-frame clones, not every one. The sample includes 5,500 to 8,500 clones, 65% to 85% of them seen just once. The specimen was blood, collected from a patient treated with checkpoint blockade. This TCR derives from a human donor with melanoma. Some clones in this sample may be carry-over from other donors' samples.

The CDR3, as DNA: TGTGCCAGCAGTCCCGGGGCAGGGGAGACCCAGTACTTC. It codes for CASSPGAGETQYF. V usage is TRBV2 and J usage is TRBJ2-5; D may correspond to TRBD1 or TRBD2 (5 bases each). Trimming cost V 5 bases and J 5 bases, with 12 bases left between them. This CDR3 has 13 amino acids. CDR1 is SNHLY, CDR2 FYNNEI, per germline.